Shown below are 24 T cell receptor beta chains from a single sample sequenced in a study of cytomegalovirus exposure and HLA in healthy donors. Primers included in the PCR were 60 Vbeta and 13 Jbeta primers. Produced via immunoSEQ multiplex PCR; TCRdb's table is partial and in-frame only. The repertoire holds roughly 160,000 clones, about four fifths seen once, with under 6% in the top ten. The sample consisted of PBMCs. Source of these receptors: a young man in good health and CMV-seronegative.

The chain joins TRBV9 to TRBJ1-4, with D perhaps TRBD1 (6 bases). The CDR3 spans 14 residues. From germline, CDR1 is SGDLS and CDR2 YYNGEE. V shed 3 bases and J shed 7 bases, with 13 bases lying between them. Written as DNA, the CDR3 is TGTGCCAGCAGCGCTACAGGGAGGGGTGAAAAACTGTTTTTT. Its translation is CASSATGRGEKLFF. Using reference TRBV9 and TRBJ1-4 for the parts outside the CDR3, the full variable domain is DSGVTQTPKHLITATGQRVTLRCSPRSGDLSVYWYQQSLDQGLQFLIQYYNGEERAKGNILERFSAQQFPDLHSELNLSSLELGDSALYFCASSATGRGEKLFFGSGTQLSVL.

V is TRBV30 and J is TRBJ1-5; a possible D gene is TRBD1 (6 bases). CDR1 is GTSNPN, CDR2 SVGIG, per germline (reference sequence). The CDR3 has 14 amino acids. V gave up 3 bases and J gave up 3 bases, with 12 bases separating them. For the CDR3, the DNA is TGTGCCTGGAGCGGGGGGCAGGCCAATCAGCCCCAGCATTTT. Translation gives CAWSGGQANQPQHF.

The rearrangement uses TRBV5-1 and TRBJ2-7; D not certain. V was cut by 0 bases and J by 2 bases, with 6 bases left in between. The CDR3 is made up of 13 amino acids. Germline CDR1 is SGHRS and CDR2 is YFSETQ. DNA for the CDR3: TGCGCCAGCAGCTTGGGGCCAGCCTACGAGCAGTACTTC. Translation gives CASSLGPAYEQYF.

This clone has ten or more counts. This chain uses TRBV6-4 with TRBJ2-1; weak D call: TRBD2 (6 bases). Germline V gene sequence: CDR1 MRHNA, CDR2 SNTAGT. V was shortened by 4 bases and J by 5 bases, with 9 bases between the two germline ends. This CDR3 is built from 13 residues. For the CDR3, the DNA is TGTGCCAGCAGTGCACGGACTAACAATGAGCAGTTCTTC. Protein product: CASSARTNNEQFF.

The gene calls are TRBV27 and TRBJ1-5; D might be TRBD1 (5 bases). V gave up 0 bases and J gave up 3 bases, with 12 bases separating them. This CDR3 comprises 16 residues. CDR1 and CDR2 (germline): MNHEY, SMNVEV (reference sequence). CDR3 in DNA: TGTGCCAGCAGTTTATCGCCCATAGGGGTCAATCAGCCCCAGCATTTT. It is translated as CASSLSPIGVNQPQHF.

CDR3 sequence (DNA): TGCAGCGTGATGGCGGGACAGGGTCTTCCAGAACCGCACGAAAAACTGTTTTTT. Its protein is CSVMAGQGLPEPHEKLFF. The chain employs TRBV29-1 and TRBJ1-4; 9 bases are a match to TRBD1. Germline V gene sequence: CDR1 SQVTM, CDR2 ANQGSEA. This CDR3 has 18 residues. With V trimmed by 6 bases and J by 8 bases, 22 bases remained unmatched. Together with reference TRBV29-1 and TRBJ1-4, the CDR3 gives the full variable domain: SAVISQKPSRDICQRGTSLTIQCQVDSQVTMMFWYRQQPGQSLTLIATANQGSEATYESGFVIDKFPISRPNLTFSTLTVSNMSPEDSSIYLCSVMAGQGLPEPHEKLFFGSGTQLSVL.

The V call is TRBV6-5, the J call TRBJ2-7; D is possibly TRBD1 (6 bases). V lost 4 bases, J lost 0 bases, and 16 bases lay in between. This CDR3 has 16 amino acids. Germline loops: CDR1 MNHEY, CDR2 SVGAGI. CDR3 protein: CASSSGQGSPSYEQYF. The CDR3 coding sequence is TGTGCCAGCAGTTCCGGCCAGGGGAGTCCCTCCTACGAGCAGTACTTC.

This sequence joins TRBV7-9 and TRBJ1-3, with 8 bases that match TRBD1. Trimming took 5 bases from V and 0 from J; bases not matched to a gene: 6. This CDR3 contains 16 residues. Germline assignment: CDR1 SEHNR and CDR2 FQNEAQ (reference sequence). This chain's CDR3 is CASSPDRGPSGNTIYF. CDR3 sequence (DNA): TGTGCCAGCAGCCCCGACAGGGGTCCCTCTGGAAACACCATATATTTT.

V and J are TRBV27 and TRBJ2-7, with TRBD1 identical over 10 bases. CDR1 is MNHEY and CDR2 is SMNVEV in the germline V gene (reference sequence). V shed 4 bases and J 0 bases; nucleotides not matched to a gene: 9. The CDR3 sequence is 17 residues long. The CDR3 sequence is CASSSRTGGRHSYEQYF. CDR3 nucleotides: TGTGCCAGCAGTTCCAGGACAGGGGGGCGTCACTCCTACGAGCAGTACTTC.

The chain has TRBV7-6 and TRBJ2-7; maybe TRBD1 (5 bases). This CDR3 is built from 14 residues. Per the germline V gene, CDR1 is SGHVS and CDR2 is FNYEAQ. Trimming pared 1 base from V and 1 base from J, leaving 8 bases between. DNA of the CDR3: TGTGCCAGCAGCTTAGTAAAGGGGTCCTACGAGCAGTACTTC. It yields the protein CASSLVKGSYEQYF.

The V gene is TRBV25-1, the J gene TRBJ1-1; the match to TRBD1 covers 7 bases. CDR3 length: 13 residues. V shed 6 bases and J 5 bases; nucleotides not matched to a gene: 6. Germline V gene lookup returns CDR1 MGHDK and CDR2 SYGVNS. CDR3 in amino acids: CASSETGETEAFF. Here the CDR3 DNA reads TGTGCCAGCAGCGAAACAGGGGAGACTGAAGCTTTCTTT.

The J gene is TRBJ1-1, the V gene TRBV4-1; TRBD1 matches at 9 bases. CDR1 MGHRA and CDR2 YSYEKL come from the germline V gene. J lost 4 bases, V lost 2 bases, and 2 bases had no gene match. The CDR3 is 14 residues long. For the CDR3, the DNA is TGCGCCAGCAGCCAACTGACAGGGGGCACTGAAGCTTTCTTT. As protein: CASSQLTGGTEAFF.

The CDR3 DNA reads TGTGCCAGCAGCTTAGGAGGGACAGGGTTTGAAAAACTGTTTTTT. It is translated as CASSLGGTGFEKLFF. The chain links TRBV7-9 to TRBJ1-4; 9 bases are shared with TRBD1. Losses at the gene ends were 1 base for V and 7 bases for J; bases not matched to a gene: 4. Germline assignment: CDR1 SEHNR and CDR2 FQNEAQ (reference sequence). The CDR3 extends over 15 amino acids. The full variable domain, in which reference TRBV7-9 and TRBJ1-4 provide the parts outside the CDR3, is DTGVSQNPRHKITKRGQNVTFRCDPISEHNRLYWYRQTLGQGPEFLTYFQNEAQLEKSRLLSDRFSAERPKGSFSTLEIQRTEQGDSAMYLCASSLGGTGFEKLFFGSGTQLSVL.

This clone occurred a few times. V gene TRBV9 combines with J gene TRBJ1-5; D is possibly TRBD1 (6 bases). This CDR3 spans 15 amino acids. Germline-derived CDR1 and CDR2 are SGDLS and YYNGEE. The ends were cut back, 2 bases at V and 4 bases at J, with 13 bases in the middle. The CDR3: CASSVGQLGNQPQHF. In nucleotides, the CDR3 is TGTGCCAGCAGCGTCGGACAGTTGGGGAATCAGCCCCAGCATTTT. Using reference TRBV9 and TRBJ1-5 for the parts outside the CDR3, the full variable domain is DSGVTQTPKHLITATGQRVTLRCSPRSGDLSVYWYQQSLDQGLQFLIQYYNGEERAKGNILERFSAQQFPDLHSELNLSSLELGDSALYFCASSVGQLGNQPQHFGDGTRLSIL.

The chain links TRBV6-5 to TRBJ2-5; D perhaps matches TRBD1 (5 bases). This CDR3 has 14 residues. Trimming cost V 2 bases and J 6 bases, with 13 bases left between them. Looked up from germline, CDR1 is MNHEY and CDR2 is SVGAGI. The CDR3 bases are TGTGCCAGCAGTTACGGGGCAGGGTTGAAGACCCAGTACTTC. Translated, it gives CASSYGAGLKTQYF.

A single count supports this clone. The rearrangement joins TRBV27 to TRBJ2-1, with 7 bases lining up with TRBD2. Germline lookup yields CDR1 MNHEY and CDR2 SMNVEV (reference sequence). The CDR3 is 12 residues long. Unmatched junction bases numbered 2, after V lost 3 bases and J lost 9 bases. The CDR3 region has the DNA TGTGCCAGCAGTTTGGGGGGGAGTGAGCAGTTCTTC. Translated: CASSLGGSEQFF.

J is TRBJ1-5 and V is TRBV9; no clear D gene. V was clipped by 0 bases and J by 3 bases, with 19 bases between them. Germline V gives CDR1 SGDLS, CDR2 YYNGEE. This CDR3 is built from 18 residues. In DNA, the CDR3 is TGTGCCAGCAGCGTAGGGCCGCTATATACGGGGAACAATCAGCCCCAGCATTTT. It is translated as CASSVGPLYTGNNQPQHF.

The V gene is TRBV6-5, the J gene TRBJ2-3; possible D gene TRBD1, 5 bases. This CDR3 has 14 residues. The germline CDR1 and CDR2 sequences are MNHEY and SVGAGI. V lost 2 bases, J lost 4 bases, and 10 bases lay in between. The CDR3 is CASSYDSVADTQYF. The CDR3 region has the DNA TGTGCCAGCAGTTACGACAGTGTGGCAGATACGCAGTATTTT.

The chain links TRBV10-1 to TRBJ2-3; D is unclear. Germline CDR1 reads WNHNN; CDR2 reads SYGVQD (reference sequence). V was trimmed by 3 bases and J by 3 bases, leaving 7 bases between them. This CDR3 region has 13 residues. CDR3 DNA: TGCGCCAGCAGTGACGCGCTGACAGATACGCAGTATTTT. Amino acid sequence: CASSDALTDTQYF.

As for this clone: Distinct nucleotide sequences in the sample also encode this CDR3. CDR3 coding DNA: TGTGCCAGCAGTTTTGGTGGAGGGAACACTGAAGCTTTCTTT. Residues: CASSFGGGNTEAFF. The chain links TRBV27 to TRBJ1-1; D is ambiguous. V lost 3 bases and J lost 1, with 9 bases in between. In germline, CDR1 is MNHEY, CDR2 SMNVEV (reference sequence). The CDR3 is 14 amino acids.

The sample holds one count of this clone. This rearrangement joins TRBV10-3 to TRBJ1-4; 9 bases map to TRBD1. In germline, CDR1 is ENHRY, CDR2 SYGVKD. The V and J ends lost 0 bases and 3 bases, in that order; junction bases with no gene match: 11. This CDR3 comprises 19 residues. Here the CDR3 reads CAISESYGTGQGANEKLFF. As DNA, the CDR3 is TGTGCCATCAGTGAGTCCTACGGGACAGGGCAGGGGGCTAATGAAAAACTGTTTTTT.

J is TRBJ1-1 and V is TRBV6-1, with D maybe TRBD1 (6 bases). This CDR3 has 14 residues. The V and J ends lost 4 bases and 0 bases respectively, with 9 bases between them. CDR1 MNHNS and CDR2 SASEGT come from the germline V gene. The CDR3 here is CASSATGMNTEAFF. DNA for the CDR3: TGTGCCAGCAGTGCAACAGGGATGAACACTGAAGCTTTCTTT.

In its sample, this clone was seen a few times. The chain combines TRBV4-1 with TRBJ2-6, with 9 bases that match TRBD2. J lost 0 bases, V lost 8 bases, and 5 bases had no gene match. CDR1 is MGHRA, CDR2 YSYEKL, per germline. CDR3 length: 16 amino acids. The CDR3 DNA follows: TGCGCCAGCTTAGCGGGAGAGGGCTCTGGGGCCAACGTCCTGACTTTC. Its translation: CASLAGEGSGANVLTF.

This chain's CDR3 is CASSYRRGIYGYTF. In DNA, the CDR3 is TGTGCCAGCAGTTATAGGCGCGGCATCTATGGCTACACCTTC. V gene TRBV6-5 combines with J gene TRBJ1-2; unclear D gene. Germline CDR1 reads MNHEY; CDR2 reads SVGAGI. The CDR3 contains 14 residues. V lost 3 bases and J lost 4, with 12 bases in between.